Sequencing of this T cell receptor beta chain was carried out in a study of PD-1 blockade in classical Hodgkin lymphoma. This CDR3 is 13 amino acids long. CDR1 is KGHSH, CDR2 LQKENI, per germline. Trimming left V 5 bases short and J 0 bases short, with 7 bases between. A remark on this clone: No antigen is known for it.

The time point is: newly diagnosed, previously untreated cHL patient sample. Researchers report purifying CD4+ T cells from thawed PBMCs by magnetic negative selection. The study compared against PBMCs from newly diagnosed, untreated classical Hodgkin lymphoma. General observations from the study: What caused the repertoire differences, perhaps disease activity or prior therapy, remains undefined.

The assay was immunoSEQ multiplex PCR, and TCRdb's table has in-frame clones only and misses some. The sample shows under 20,000 clones, under 85% of them seen only once. This receptor was taken from a human donor with classical Hodgkin lymphoma. The rearrangement uses TRBV18 and TRBJ1-1; D is undetermined. The sequenced sample consisted of CD4+ T cells from blood. The CDR3 DNA is TGTGCCAGCTCAACCTATATGAACACTGAAGCTTTCTTT. It specifies CASSTYMNTEAFF.